This T cell receptor beta chain was found in a study of CD8 T cells in ankylosing spondylitis. Study results and caveats: Clones linked to disease were reported to show significant enrichment in matched ankylosing spondylitis synovial fluid. Ankylosing spondylitis blood appeared to be characterized by a TCR beta motif of about 8 highly homologous variants.

The CDR3 covers 15 residues. CDR1 is SQVTM and CDR2 is ANQGSEA in the germline V gene. V lost 0 bases and J lost 3, with 12 bases in between. Quantitative barcoded 5'-RACE was used to prepare TCR beta libraries. MiXCR, applied by TCRdb to the 5' RACE reads, yields one record per CDR3 protein. The sample holds hundreds of thousands of distinct CDR3 sequences; about 12% are singletons and the top ten take approximately 6.3%. In this sample, this clonotype turned up many times. Its antigen is currently unknown. The chain couples TRBV29-1 to TRBJ1-5; D uncertain. The TCR originated in a male donor with ankylosing spondylitis. Sequenced: blood, either unsorted or a sorted T cell fraction (not recorded which). The CDR3 DNA follows: TGCAGCGTTGAAGATGCGGGAGGCCCCAATCAGCCCCAGCATTTT. Its translation: CSVEDAGGPNQPQHF.